This passage covers 23 T cell receptor beta chains from one sample sequenced in a study of early T cells in non-severe SARS-CoV-2 infection. TCRdb reanalysed the 5' RACE reads using MiXCR and keeps one entry per CDR3 protein. The sample has about 48,000 distinct CDR3 sequences; over 7.5% are singletons. Sequencing was done on a sample of whole blood. The receptors were sampled from an adult who was a healthcare worker with PCR-confirmed SARS-CoV-2 infection or an uninfected control (not recorded which).

This clonotype was detected only a few times. V gene TRBV24-1 combines with J gene TRBJ2-3; D perhaps matches TRBD2 (5 bases). V was clipped by 3 bases and J by 0 bases, with 12 bases between them. The CDR3 is 16 amino acids. CDR1 and CDR2 from the germline V gene are KGHDR and SFDVKD. CDR3 residues: CATSDPTSASTDTQYF. The CDR3 DNA is TGTGCCACCAGTGATCCTACTAGTGCTAGCACAGATACGCAGTATTTT.

Only a few counts were recorded for this clonotype. This chain uses TRBV19 with TRBJ2-7, with D perhaps TRBD1 or TRBD2 (5 bases each). The germline V gene has CDR1 LNHDA and CDR2 SQIVND (reference sequence). With 5 bases removed from V and 1 base from J, the gap between germline ends came to 15 bases. The CDR3 loop spans 15 amino acids. CDR3 in amino acids: CASSSGTSGSYEQYF. The CDR3, as DNA: TGTGCCAGTAGTTCCGGGACCTCCGGATCCTACGAGCAGTACTTC.

This clonotype was seen many times. The genes are TRBV29-1 and TRBJ1-2, with D perhaps TRBD1 (5 bases). The V end lost 5 bases, the J end lost 4 bases, and 11 bases lay between the germline ends. The CDR3 sequence is 12 residues long. Germline-derived CDR1 and CDR2 are SQVTM and ANQGSEA. Here the CDR3 reads CSVRQSLYGYTF. CDR3 nucleotides: TGCAGCGTTCGACAGAGTCTCTATGGCTACACCTTC.

This clonotype was counted at least ten times. This chain links TRBV11-2 with TRBJ2-1; TRBD2 is a possible D gene (6 bases). The CDR3 covers 12 residues. CDR1 and CDR2 (germline): SGHAT, FQNNGV. Trimming stripped 1 base from V and 12 bases from J, with 10 bases between. CDR3 region: CASSLVGSGQFF. CDR3 sequence (DNA): TGTGCCAGCAGCTTAGTCGGTAGCGGGCAGTTCTTC.

Ten or more counts support this clonotype. The chain employs TRBV7-9 and TRBJ1-1; D is undetermined. V lost 5 bases and J 7 bases, leaving 17 bases between the germline ends. Germline-derived CDR1 and CDR2 are SEHNR and FQNEAQ (reference sequence). This CDR3 has 14 residues. The chain's CDR3 is CASSKEVKGDEAFF. DNA for the CDR3: TGTGCCAGCAGCAAAGAGGTAAAAGGCGATGAAGCTTTCTTT.

This clonotype has a count of ten or more. This chain links TRBV2 with TRBJ2-1, with 7 nucleotides matching TRBD2. This CDR3 contains 15 residues. From germline, CDR1 is SNHLY and CDR2 FYNNEI. V was clipped by 7 bases and J by 4 bases; unmatched bases: 10. DNA of the CDR3: TGTGCCAGCACCCCCGCCCGGGAGGAGTACAATGAGCAGTTCTTC. Protein sequence: CASTPAREEYNEQFF.

This clonotype appeared a few times. The chain uses TRBV7-9 and TRBJ2-5; D is uncertain. CDR1 is SEHNR and CDR2 is FQNEAQ in the germline V gene (reference sequence). This CDR3 has 14 residues. V was clipped by 5 bases and J by 1 base, with 11 bases between them. CDR3 bases: TGTGCCAGCAGCACCCCTGGCGGCCAAGAGACCCAGTACTTC. As protein: CASSTPGGQETQYF.

This clonotype appeared many times. The chain links TRBV6-5 to TRBJ2-7; TRBD2 matches 10 bases. The germline CDR1 and CDR2 sequences are MNHEY and SVGAGI. V shed 7 bases, J shed 7 bases, and the junction held 13 bases outside the gene matches. The CDR3 has 15 residues. The CDR3 spells CASTPISGRLGEQYF. The CDR3 DNA sequence: TGTGCCAGCACTCCAATTAGCGGGAGGTTGGGAGAGCAGTACTTC.

This clonotype has ten or more counts. J is TRBJ2-2 and V is TRBV6-5; D is uncertain. The V gene lost 0 bases and the J gene lost 4 bases, with 3 bases spanning the gap. This CDR3 has 13 residues. Germline V lookup: CDR1 MNHEY, CDR2 SVGAGI. Here the CDR3 DNA reads TGTGCCAGCAGTTACTCGGTCACCGGGGAGCTGTTTTTT. Protein product: CASSYSVTGELFF.

Points on this clonotype: A much larger clone differs from this one at a single base, so this may be a read error. The chain combines TRBV27 with TRBJ2-1, with D possibly matching TRBD2 (5 bases). CDR1 and CDR2 (germline): MNHEY, SMNVEV (reference sequence). CDR3 length: 14 amino acids. The CDR3 region has the DNA TGTGTCAGCAGTACCAGCGGAATGTACAATGAGCAGTTCTTC. It translates to CVSSTSGMYNEQFF.

The sample holds many counts of this clonotype. Here the CDR3 reads CTSSHYPLAEFYEQYF. The CDR3 DNA reads as TGCACCAGCAGCCACTATCCACTAGCGGAGTTCTACGAGCAGTACTTC. V usage is TRBV1 and J usage is TRBJ2-7; the DNA was not compared with TRBD2, the D call given in the table. TRBV1 has pseudogene status. The CDR3 consists of 16 residues.

This clonotype turned up a few times. The chain combines TRBV7-6 with TRBJ1-4; unclear D gene. V shed 4 bases and J shed 5 bases, with 11 bases lying between them. In germline, CDR1 is SGHVS, CDR2 FNYEAQ. The CDR3 loop spans 14 amino acids. This CDR3 reads CASSSRVRNEKLFF. The CDR3 DNA reads TGTGCCAGCAGCTCCCGGGTTCGGAATGAAAAACTGTTTTTT.

This clonotype was recorded at least ten times. V and J are TRBV11-2 and TRBJ2-5; 7 bases agree with TRBD2. The J segment lost 5 bases and the V segment lost 5 bases, leaving 17 bases of the junction unmatched. CDR3 length equals 17 residues. Looked up from germline, CDR1 is SGHAT and CDR2 is FQNNGV. The CDR3 protein is CASSPLGGAGVLETQYF. CDR3 sequence (DNA): TGTGCCAGCAGCCCCTTGGGGGGTGCGGGAGTTTTGGAGACCCAGTACTTC.

This clonotype has at least ten counts. J is TRBJ2-1 and V is TRBV5-4, with 8 bases fitting TRBD1. The CDR3 spans 16 residues. The V and J ends lost 0 bases and 6 bases, in that order; junction bases with no gene match: 8. The germline gives CDR1 SGHNT, CDR2 YYREEE (reference sequence). CDR3 region: CASSLGTGFRSNEQFF. CDR3 DNA sequence: TGTGCCAGCAGCTTGGGGACAGGGTTTCGATCCAATGAGCAGTTCTTC.

In this sample, this clonotype turned up many times. V gene TRBV27 combines with J gene TRBJ1-5; tentative D call: TRBD1 (6 bases). Trimming removed 3 bases at V and 7 bases at J, with 10 bases between. The CDR3 contains 13 residues. CDR1 is MNHEY and CDR2 is SMNVEV in the germline V gene (reference sequence). CDR3 DNA: TGTGCCAGCAGTTTTAGGGGGGGCCAGCCCCAGCATTTT. It codes for CASSFRGGQPQHF.

This chain uses TRBV9 with TRBJ1-1, with TRBD1 matching over 9 bases. The length of the CDR3 is 14 residues. J lost 3 bases, V lost 2 bases, and 2 bases had no gene match. Germline CDR1 SGDLS, CDR2 YYNGEE. CDR3 DNA: TGTGCCAGCAGCGTCGGGACAGGGCACACTGAAGCTTTCTTT. Protein sequence: CASSVGTGHTEAFF.

This clonotype has just a few counts. The V call is TRBV4-1, the J call TRBJ2-3, with D unclear. Trimming stripped 1 base from V and 5 bases from J, with 4 bases between. Germline values: CDR1 MGHRA, CDR2 YSYEKL. There are 12 residues in the CDR3. The CDR3 DNA sequence: TGCGCCAGCAGCCAAGTGATAGATACGCAGTATTTT. Translation gives CASSQVIDTQYF.

This clonotype has only a few counts. The chain joins TRBV7-6 to TRBJ2-7; D is perhaps TRBD2 (5 bases). Deletions cut 0 bases from V and 0 bases from J, with 12 bases between. The CDR3 covers 16 residues. Germline CDR1 SGHVS, CDR2 FNYEAQ. This CDR3 reads CASSLAGAGPSYEQYF. The CDR3 bases are TGTGCCAGCAGCTTAGCAGGCGCGGGTCCCTCCTACGAGCAGTACTTC.

Many counts were recorded for this clonotype. This chain joins TRBV7-2 and TRBJ1-6; maybe TRBD1 (6 bases). Looked up from germline, CDR1 is SGHTA and CDR2 is FQGNSA. This CDR3 has 16 residues. The germline V and J ends were trimmed by 0 bases and 5 bases, with 11 bases remaining between them. DNA for the CDR3: TGTGCCAGCAGCTTAGCGGGACAAGGGGATAATTCACCCCTCCACTTT. This codes for CASSLAGQGDNSPLHF.

In its sample, this clonotype was seen a few times. V and J are TRBV6-4 and TRBJ2-1; no clear D. Germline loops: CDR1 MRHNA, CDR2 SNTAGT. The CDR3 contains 14 residues. V was cut by 4 bases and J by 4 bases, with 11 bases left in between. The CDR3 is CASSAIVGYNEQFF. CDR3 sequence (DNA): TGTGCCAGCAGTGCCATTGTGGGGTACAATGAGCAGTTCTTC.

V and J are TRBV28 and TRBJ2-3, with a weak D call TRBD1 (6 bases). This CDR3 has 14 residues. Germline V gene lookup returns CDR1 MDHEN and CDR2 SYDVKM. The germline V and J ends were trimmed by 2 bases and 0 bases, with 6 bases remaining between them. CDR3 bases: TGTGCCAGCAGTTTAGACAGGAGCACAGATACGCAGTATTTT. This encodes CASSLDRSTDTQYF.

The genes are TRBV7-2 and TRBJ2-5; D may be TRBD2 (6 bases). The V end lost 3 bases, the J end lost 5 bases, and 7 bases lay between the germline ends. The germline V gene has CDR1 SGHTA and CDR2 FQGNSA. The CDR3 runs to 12 residues. The CDR3 DNA reads TGTGCCAGCAGCTTGCGGGGTGAGACCCAGTACTTC. It is translated as CASSLRGETQYF. The entire variable domain, with the rest obtained from reference TRBV7-2 and TRBJ2-5, is as follows: GAGVSQSPSNKVTEKGKDVELRCDPISGHTALYWYRQSLGQGLEFLIYFQGNSAPDKSGLPSDRFSAERTGGSVSTLTIQRTQQEDSAVYLCASSLRGETQYFGPGTRLLVL.

This clonotype was seen a handful of times. Because it lacks the conserved phenylalanine or tryptophan at the end, this CDR3 is likely a read error. The chain joins TRBV4-1 to TRBJ1-1; D is perhaps TRBD1 (5 bases). The germline CDR1 and CDR2 sequences are MGHRA and YSYEKL. Trimming removed 3 bases at V and 9 bases at J, with 11 bases between. The CDR3 has 12 amino acids. This CDR3 reads CASSHVQGQAFS. CDR3 in DNA: TGCGCCAGCAGCCACGTGCAGGGACAAGCTTTCTCT.